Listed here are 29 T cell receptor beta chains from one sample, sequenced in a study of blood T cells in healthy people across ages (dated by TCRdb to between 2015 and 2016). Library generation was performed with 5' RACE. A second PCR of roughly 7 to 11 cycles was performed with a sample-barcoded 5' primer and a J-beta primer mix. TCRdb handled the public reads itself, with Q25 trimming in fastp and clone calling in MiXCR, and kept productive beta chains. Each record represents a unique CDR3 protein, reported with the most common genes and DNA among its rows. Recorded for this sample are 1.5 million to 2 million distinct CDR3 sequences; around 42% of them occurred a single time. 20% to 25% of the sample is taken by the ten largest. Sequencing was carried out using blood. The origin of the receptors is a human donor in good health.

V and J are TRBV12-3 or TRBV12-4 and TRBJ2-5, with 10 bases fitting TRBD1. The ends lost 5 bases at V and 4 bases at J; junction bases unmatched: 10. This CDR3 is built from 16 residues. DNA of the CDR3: TGTGCCAGCAGTCCTCCGTCGACAGGGGGCAGAGAGACCCAGTACTTC. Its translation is CASSPPSTGGRETQYF.

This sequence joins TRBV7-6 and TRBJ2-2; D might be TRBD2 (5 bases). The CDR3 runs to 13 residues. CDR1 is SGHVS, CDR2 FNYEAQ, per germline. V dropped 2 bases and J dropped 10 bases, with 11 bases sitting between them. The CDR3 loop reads CASSLSSLAELFF. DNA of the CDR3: TGTGCCAGCAGCTTATCTAGCCTAGCGGAGCTGTTTTTT. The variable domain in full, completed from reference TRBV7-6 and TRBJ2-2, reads GAGVSQSPRYKVTKRGQDVALRCDPISGHVSLYWYRQALGQGPEFLTYFNYEAQQDKSGLPNDRFSAERPEGSISTLTIQRTEQRDSAMYRCASSLSSLAELFFGEGSRLTVL.

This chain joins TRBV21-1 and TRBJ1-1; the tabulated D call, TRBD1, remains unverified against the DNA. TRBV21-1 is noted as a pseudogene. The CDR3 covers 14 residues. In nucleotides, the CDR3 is TGTGCCAGCACCACCGGGACAGAGAACACTGAAGCTTTCTTT. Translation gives CASTTGTENTEAFF.

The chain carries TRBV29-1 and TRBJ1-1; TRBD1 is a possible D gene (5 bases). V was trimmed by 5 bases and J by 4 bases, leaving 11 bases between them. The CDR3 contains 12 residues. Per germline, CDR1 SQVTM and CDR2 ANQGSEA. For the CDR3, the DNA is TGCAGCGTTACAGGAGGTGGCACTGAAGCTTTCTTT. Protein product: CSVTGGGTEAFF.

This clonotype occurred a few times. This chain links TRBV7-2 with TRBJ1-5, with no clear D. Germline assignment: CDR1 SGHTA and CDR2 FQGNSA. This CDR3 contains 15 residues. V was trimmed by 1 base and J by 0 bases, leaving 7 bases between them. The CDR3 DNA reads TGTGCCAGCAGCTTAGACAGCACTAGCAATCAGCCCCAGCATTTT. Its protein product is CASSLDSTSNQPQHF. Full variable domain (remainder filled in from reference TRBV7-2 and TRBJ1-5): GAGVSQSPSNKVTEKGKDVELRCDPISGHTALYWYRQSLGQGLEFLIYFQGNSAPDKSGLPSDRFSAERTGGSVSTLTIQRTQQEDSAVYLCASSLDSTSNQPQHFGDGTRLSIL.

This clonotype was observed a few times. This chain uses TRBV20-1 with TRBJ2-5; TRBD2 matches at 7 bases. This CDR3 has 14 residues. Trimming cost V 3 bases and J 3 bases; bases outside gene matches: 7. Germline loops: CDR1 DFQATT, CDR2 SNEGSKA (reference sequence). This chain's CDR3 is CSASGAGEEETQYF. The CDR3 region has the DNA TGCAGTGCTAGCGGCGCGGGGGAGGAAGAGACCCAGTACTTC.

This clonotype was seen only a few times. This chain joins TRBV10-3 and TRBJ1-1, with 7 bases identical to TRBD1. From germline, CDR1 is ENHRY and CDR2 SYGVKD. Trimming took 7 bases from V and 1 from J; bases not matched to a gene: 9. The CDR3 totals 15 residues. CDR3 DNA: TGTGCCATCACGGACAGGCCCAACGAGAACACTGAAGCTTTCTTT. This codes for CAITDRPNENTEAFF.

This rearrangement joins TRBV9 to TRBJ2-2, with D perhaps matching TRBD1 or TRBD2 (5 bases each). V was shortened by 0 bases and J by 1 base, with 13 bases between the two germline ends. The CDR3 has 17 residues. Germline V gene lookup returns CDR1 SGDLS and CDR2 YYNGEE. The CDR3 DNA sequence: TGTGCCAGCAGCGTAGCTTATGGGACCCTGAACACCGGGGAGCTGTTTTTT. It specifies CASSVAYGTLNTGELFF.

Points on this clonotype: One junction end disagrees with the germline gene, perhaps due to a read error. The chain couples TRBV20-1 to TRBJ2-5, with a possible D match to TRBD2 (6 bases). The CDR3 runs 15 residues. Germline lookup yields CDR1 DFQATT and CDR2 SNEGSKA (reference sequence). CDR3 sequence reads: CSARDGAGGQETQYF. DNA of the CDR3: TGTAGTGCTAGAGATGGAGCCGGGGGCCAAGAGACCCAGTACTTC.

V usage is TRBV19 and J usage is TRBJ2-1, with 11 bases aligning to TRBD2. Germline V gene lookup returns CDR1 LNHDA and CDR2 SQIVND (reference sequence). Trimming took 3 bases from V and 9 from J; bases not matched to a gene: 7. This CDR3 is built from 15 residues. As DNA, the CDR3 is TGTGCCAGTAGTATTAGCGGGGGGGCAAGCGGTGAGCAGTTCTTC. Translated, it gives CASSISGGASGEQFF.

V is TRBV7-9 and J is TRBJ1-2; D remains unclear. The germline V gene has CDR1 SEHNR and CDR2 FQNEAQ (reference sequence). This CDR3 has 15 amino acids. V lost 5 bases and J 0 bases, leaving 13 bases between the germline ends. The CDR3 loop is CASSLGAVPNYGYTF. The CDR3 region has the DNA TGTGCCAGCAGCCTCGGAGCAGTTCCTAACTATGGCTACACCTTC. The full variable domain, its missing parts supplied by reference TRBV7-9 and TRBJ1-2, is DTGVSQNPRHKITKRGQNVTFRCDPISEHNRLYWYRQTLGQGPEFLTYFQNEAQLEKSRLLSDRFSAERPKGSFSTLEIQRTEQGDSAMYLCASSLGAVPNYGYTFGSGTRLTVV.

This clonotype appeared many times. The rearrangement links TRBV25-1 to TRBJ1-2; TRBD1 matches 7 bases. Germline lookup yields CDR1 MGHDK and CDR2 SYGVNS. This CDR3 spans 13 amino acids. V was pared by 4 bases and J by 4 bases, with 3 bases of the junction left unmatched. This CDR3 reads CASSVQGSYGYTF. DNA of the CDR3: TGTGCCAGCAGTGTACAGGGGTCCTATGGCTACACCTTC.

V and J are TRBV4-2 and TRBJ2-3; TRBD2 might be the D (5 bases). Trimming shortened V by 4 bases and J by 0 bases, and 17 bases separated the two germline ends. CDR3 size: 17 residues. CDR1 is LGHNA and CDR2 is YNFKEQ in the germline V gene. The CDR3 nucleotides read TGTGCCAGCAGCCTGAGAATTAGCGATATAAGCACAGATACGCAGTATTTT. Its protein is CASSLRISDISTDTQYF.

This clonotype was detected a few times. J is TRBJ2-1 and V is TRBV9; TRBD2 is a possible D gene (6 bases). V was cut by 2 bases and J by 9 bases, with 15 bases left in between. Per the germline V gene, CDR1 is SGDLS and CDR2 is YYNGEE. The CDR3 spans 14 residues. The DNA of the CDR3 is TGTGCCAGCAGCGTCGGGGGTTTGGGTACTGAGCAGTTCTTC. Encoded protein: CASSVGGLGTEQFF.

In DNA, the CDR3 is TGCAGCGTTGCTAGTTCCTCTGGAAACACCATATATTTT. It translates to CSVASSSGNTIYF. The chain couples TRBV29-1 to TRBJ1-3, with no clear D. This CDR3 spans 13 amino acids. Trimming removed 4 bases at V and 0 bases at J, with 7 bases between. Germline V gene lookup returns CDR1 SQVTM and CDR2 ANQGSEA.

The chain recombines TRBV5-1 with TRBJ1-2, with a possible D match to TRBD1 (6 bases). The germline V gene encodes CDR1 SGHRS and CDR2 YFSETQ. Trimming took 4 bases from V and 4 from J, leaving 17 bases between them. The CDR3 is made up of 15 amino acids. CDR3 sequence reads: CASSPTGPKTYGYTF. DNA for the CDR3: TGCGCCAGCAGCCCCACAGGGCCTAAAACCTATGGCTACACCTTC.

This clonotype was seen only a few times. In DNA form, the CDR3 reads TGTGCCAGCAGCATTCGACGAAGTGAGGGGGAGACCCAGTACTTC. Translating gives CASSIRRSEGETQYF. The V gene is TRBV7-3, the J gene TRBJ2-5; possibly TRBD1 or TRBD2 for D (5 bases each). V lost 5 bases, J lost 5 bases, and 18 bases lay in between. This CDR3 contains 15 residues. CDR1 is SGHTA and CDR2 is FQGTGA in the germline V gene.

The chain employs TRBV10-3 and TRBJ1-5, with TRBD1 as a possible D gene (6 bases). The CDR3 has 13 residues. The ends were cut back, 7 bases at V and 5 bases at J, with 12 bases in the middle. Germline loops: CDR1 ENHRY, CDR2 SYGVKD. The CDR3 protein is CAIKGEGDQPQHF. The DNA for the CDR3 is TGTGCCATCAAAGGGGAGGGGGATCAGCCCCAGCATTTT.

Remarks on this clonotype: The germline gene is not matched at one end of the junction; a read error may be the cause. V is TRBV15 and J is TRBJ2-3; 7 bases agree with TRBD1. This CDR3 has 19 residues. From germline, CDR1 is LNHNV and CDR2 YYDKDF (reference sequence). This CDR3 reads CATSRGAMTGYSSTDTRYF. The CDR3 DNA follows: TGTGCCACCAGCAGAGGCGCGATGACAGGGTACTCTAGCACAGATACGCGGTATTTT.

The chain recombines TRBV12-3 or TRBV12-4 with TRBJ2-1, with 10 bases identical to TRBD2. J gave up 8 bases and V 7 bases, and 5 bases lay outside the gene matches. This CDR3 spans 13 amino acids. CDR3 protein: CASTKTSGHEQFF. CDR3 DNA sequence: TGTGCCAGCACAAAGACTAGCGGGCATGAGCAGTTCTTC.

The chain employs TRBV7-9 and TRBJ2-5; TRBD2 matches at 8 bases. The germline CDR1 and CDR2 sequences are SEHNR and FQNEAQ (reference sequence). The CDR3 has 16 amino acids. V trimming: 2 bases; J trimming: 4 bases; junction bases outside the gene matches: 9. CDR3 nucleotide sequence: TGTGCCAGCAGCTTACTCCTGGCGGGGGGAGGAGAGACCCAGTACTTC. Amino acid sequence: CASSLLLAGGGETQYF.

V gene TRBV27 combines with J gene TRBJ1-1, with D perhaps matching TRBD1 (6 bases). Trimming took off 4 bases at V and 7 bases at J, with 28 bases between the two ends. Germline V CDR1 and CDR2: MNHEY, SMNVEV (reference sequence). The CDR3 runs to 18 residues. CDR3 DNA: TGTGCCAGCAGTTCCTATTCCCAAACCGGGACAAGACTCAGTGAAGCTTTCTTT. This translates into CASSSYSQTGTRLSEAFF.

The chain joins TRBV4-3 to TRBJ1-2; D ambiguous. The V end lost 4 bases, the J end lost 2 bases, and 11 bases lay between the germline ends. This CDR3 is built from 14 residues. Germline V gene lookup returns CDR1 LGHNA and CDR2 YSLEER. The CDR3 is CASSPLAENYGYTF. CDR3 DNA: TGCGCCAGCAGCCCGCTTGCCGAAAACTATGGCTACACCTTC.

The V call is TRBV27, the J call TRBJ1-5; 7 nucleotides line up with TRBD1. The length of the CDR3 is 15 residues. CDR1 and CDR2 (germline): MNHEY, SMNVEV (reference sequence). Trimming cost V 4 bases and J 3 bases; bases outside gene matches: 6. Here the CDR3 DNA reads TGTGCCAGCAGTTCAGGGGGTGAGGTCAATCAGCCCCAGCATTTT. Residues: CASSSGGEVNQPQHF.

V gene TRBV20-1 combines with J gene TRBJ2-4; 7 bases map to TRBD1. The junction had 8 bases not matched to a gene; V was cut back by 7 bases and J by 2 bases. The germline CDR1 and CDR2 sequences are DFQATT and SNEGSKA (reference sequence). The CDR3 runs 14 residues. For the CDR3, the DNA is TGCAGTGGAGTTAGGGGGCAATCCAAAAACATTCAGTACTTC. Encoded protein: CSGVRGQSKNIQYF.

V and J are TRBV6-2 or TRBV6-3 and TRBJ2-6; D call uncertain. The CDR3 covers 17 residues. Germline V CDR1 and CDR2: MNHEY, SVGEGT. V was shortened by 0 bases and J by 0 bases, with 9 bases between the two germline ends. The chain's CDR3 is CASSYSEKASGANVLTF. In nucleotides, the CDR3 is TGTGCCAGCAGTTACTCAGAGAAAGCCTCTGGGGCCAACGTCCTGACTTTC.

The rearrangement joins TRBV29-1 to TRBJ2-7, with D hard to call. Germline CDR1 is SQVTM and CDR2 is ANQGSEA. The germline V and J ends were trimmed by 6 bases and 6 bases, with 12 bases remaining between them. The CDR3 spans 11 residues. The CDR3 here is CSVVKNGEQYF. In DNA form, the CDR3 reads TGCAGCGTAGTTAAAAACGGCGAGCAGTACTTC.

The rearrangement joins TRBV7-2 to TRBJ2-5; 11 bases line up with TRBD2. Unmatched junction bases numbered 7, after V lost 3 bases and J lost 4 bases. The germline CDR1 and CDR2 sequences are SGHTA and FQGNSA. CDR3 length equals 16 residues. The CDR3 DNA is TGTGCCAGCAGCTTTGTCCCGACTAGCGGGGCAGAGACCCAGTACTTC. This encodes CASSFVPTSGAETQYF.

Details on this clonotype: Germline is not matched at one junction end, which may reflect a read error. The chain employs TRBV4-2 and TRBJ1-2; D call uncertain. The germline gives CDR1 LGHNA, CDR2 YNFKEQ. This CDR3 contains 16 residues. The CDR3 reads CTSSHSGPDLLDGYTF. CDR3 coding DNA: TGTACCAGCAGCCATTCCGGCCCGGACCTCTTGGATGGCTACACCTTC.